The present T cell receptor (beta chain) was sequenced within a study of CD8 T cells in ankylosing spondylitis (dated by TCRdb to about 2017). Turning to the overall study: T cell receptor beta repertoires were profiled in healthy donors and ankylosing spondylitis patients so that disease-linked TCR variants could be found. In total, the full study cohort was made up of approximately 99 healthy donors and approximately 27 ankylosing spondylitis patients. Peripheral blood was sampled, and synovial fluid was additionally collected from ankylosing spondylitis patients. Summary of the overall study and its limitations: Some of the motif variants had been reported before in the synovial fluid and blood of reactive arthritis patients, a finding that suggests common disease-initiation mechanisms. Blood from ankylosing spondylitis patients appeared to be characterized by a TCR beta motif made up of about 8 highly homologous amino acid variants. The disease-linked clones had a CD8+ phenotype and were found at relatively low frequencies in peripheral blood. The disease-linked clones were reported to be significantly enriched in matched synovial fluid samples from ankylosing spondylitis patients.

V was cut back by 2 bases and J by 4 bases, leaving a gap of 11 bases between them. There are 14 amino acids in the CDR3, from cysteine to phenylalanine inclusive. The CDR3 DNA has 42 bases and is translated from base 1. Via the germline V gene, CDR1 is MNHNS and CDR2 SASEGT. The reads were generated on an Illumina HiSeq 2500. Quantitative 5'-RACE with molecular barcodes was used to prepare TCR beta libraries. The authors processed their data as follows. A new computational method based on a probabilistic model of VDJ rearrangement was used to identify disease-linked TCR variants. TCRdb reworked the public reads: Q25 trimming with fastp, MiXCR clone assembly, productive beta chains retained. Each entry is one CDR3 protein sequence, shown with its most common DNA and genes. The V and J calls follow TCRdb's processing rather than the paper's. The sample contains 450,000 to 550,000 distinct CDR3 sequences, 5.3% of them found a single time. The ten largest clonotypes hold under 4.5% of the sample.

Many counts were recorded for this clonotype. The target of this receptor is not known. No base qualities exist here, and no much larger clone lies one base off it. The sequence was collected from a male donor with ankylosing spondylitis. Sequenced material: blood, either unsorted or a sorted T cell fraction (not recorded which). The V and J genes are TRBV6-1 and TRBJ1-2; the D gene identity is not certain. The DNA sequence is given as TGTGCCAGCAGTGAACCCGGTGTAGGCTATGGCTACACCTTC. This encodes CASSEPGVGYGYTF.